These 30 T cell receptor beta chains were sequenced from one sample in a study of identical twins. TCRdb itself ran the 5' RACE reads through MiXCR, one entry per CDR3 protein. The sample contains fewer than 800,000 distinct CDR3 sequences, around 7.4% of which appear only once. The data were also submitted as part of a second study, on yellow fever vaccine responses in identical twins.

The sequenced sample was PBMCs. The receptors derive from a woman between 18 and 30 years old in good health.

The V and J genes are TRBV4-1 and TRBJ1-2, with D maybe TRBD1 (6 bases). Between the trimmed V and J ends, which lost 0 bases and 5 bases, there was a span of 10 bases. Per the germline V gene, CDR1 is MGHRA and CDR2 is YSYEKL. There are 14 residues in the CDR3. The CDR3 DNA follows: TGCGCCAGCAGCCAAGACCGGGGGCGTTATGGCTACACCTTC. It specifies CASSQDRGRYGYTF.

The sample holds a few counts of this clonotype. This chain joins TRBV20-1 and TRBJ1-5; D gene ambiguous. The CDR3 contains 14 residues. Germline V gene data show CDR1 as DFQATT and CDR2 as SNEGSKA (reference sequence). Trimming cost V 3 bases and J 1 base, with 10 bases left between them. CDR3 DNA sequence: TGCAGTGCTAGTAGGCCTAGAAGCAATCAGCCCCAGCATTTT. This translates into CSASRPRSNQPQHF.

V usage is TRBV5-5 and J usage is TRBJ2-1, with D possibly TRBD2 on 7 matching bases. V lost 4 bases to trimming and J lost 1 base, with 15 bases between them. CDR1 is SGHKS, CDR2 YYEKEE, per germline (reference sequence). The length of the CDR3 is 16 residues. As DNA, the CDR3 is TGTGCCAGCAGCGGGGGCACGGGAGGTTCCTACAATGAGCAGTTCTTC. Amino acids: CASSGGTGGSYNEQFF.

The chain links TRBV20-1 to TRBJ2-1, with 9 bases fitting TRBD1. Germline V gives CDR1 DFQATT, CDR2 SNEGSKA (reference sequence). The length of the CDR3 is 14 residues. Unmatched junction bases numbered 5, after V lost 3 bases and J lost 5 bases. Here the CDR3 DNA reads TGCAGTGCTAGGGACAGGGGTGGTAACAATGAGCAGTTCTTC. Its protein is CSARDRGGNNEQFF.

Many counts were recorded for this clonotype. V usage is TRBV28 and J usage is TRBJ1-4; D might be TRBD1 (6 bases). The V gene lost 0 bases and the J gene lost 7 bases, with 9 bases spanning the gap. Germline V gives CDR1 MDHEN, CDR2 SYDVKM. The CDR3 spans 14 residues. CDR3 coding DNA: TGTGCCAGCAGTTTATGGGACAGATCTGAAAAACTGTTTTTT. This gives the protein CASSLWDRSEKLFF.

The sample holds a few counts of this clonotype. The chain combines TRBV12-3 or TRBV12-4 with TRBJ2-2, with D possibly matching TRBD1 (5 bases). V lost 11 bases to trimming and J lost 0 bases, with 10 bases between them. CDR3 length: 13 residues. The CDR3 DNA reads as TGTGCCGCAAGGGGCGCGAACACCGGGGAGCTGTTTTTT. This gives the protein CAARGANTGELFF.

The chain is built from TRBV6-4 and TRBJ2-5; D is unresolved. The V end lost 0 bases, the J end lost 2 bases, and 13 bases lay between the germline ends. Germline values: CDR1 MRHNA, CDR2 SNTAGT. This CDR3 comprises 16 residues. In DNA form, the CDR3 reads TGTGCCAGCAGTGACTCACTCGGGCGCAGACAAGAGACCCAGTACTTC. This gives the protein CASSDSLGRRQETQYF.

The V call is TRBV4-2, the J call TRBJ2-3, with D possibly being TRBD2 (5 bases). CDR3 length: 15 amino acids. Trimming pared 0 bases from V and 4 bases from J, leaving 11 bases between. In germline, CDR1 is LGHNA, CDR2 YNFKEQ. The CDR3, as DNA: TGTGCCAGCAGCCAAGATACGATAGCGTCAGATACGCAGTATTTT. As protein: CASSQDTIASDTQYF.

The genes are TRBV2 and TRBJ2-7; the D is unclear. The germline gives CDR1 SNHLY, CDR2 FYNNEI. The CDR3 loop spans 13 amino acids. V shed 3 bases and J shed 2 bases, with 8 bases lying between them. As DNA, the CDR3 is TGTGCCAGCAGTGATGATAAAACCTACGAGCAGTACTTC. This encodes CASSDDKTYEQYF.

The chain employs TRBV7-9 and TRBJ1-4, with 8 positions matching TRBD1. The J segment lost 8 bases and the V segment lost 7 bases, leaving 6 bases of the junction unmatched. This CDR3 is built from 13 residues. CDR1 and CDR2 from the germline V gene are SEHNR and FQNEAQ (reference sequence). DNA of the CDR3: TGTGCCAGCACCGGACAGGGAGAGGAAAAACTGTTTTTT. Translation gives CASTGQGEEKLFF.

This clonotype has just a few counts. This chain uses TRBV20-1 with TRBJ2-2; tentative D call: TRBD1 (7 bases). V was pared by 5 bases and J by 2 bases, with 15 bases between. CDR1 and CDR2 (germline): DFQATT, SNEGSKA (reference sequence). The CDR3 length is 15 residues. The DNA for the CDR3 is TGCAGTGCTCCAGCAGGGGGGAAAAACACCGGGGAGCTGTTTTTT. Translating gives CSAPAGGKNTGELFF.

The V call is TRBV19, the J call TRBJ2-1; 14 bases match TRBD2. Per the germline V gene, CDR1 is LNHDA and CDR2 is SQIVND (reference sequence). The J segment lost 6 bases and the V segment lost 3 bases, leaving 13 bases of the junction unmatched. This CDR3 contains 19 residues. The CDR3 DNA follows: TGTGCCAGTAGTATCGCTCCCGGGACTAGCGGGAGCCCCCCCAATGAGCAGTTCTTC. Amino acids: CASSIAPGTSGSPPNEQFF.

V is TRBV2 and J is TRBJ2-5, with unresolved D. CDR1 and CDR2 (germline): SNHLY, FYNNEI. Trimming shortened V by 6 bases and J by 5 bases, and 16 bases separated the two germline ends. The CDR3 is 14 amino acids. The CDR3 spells CASRAGPASETQYF. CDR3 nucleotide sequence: TGTGCCAGCAGAGCCGGGCCTGCCAGCGAGACCCAGTACTTC. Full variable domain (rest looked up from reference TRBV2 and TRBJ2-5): EPEVTQTPSHQVTQMGQEVILRCVPISNHLYFYWYRQILGQKVEFLVSFYNNEISEKSEIFDDQFSVERPDGSNFTLKIRSTKLEDSAMYFCASRAGPASETQYFGPGTRLLVL.

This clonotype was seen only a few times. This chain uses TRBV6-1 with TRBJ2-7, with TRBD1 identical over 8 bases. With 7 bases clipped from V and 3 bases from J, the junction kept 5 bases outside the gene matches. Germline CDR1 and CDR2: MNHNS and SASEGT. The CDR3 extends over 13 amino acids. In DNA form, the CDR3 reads TGTGCCAGCACCCGGACAGGGTTCTACGAGCAGTACGTC. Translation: CASTRTGFYEQYV.

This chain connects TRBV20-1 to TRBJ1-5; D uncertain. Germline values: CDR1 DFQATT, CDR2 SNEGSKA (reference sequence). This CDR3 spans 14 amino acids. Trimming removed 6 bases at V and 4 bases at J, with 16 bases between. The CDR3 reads CSAHFVAGNQPQHF. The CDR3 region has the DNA TGCAGTGCGCACTTCGTGGCGGGTAATCAGCCCCAGCATTTT.

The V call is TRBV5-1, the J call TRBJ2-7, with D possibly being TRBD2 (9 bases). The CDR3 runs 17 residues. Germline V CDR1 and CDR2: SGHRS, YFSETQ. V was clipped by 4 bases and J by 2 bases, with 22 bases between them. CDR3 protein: CASSLRGGQAFTYEQYF. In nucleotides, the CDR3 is TGCGCCAGCAGCCTGCGGGGGGGACAGGCCTTTACCTACGAGCAGTACTTC.

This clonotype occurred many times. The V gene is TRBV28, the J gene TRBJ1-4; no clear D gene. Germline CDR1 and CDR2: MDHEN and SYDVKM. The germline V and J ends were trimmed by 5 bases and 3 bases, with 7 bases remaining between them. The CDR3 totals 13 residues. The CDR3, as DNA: TGTGCCAGCAGTATAAGAGCTAATGAAAAACTGTTTTTT. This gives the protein CASSIRANEKLFF.

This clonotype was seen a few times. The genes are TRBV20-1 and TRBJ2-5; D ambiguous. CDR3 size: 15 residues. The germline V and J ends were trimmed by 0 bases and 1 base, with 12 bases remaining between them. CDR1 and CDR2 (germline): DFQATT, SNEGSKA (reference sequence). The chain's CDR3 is CSARDTRKPQETQYF. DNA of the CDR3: TGCAGTGCTAGAGATACGAGGAAACCCCAAGAGACCCAGTACTTC.

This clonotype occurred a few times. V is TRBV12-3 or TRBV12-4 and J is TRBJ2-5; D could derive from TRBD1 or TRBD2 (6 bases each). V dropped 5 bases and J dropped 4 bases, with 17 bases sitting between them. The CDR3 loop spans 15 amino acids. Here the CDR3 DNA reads TGTGCCAGCAGTGTGGGGGGCGGTTCGGTAGAGACCCAGTACTTC. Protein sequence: CASSVGGGSVETQYF.

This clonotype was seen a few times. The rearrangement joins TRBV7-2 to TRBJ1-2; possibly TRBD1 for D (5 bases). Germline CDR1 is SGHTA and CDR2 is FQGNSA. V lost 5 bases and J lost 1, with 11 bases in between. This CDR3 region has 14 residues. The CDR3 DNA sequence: TGTGCCAGCAGCCCAGCGGGACTTAACTATGGCTACACCTTC. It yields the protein CASSPAGLNYGYTF.

CDR3 nucleotide sequence: TGTGCCAGCACGGGAGACAGCACAGATACGCAGTATTTT. Translating gives CASTGDSTDTQYF. This chain joins TRBV2 and TRBJ2-3; a possible D gene is TRBD2 (6 bases). The V end lost 7 bases, the J end lost 0 bases, and 8 bases lay between the germline ends. CDR3 length equals 13 residues. Per the germline V gene, CDR1 is SNHLY and CDR2 is FYNNEI.

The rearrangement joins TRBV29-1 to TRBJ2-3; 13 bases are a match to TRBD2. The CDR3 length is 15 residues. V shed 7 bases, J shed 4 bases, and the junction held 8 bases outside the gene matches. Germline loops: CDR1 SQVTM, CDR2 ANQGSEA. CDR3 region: CSASLAGGTADTQYF. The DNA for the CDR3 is TGCAGCGCTTCACTAGCGGGGGGGACCGCAGATACGCAGTATTTT.

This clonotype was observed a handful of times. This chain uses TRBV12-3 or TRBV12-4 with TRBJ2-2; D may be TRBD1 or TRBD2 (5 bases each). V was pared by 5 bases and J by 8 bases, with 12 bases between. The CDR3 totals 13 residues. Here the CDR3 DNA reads TGTGCCAGCAGTCTGGGGGTGTGGGGGGAGCTGTTTTTT. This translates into CASSLGVWGELFF.

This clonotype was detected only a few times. DNA for the CDR3: TGCAGTGCTAGAGATCAAAGGAGACAGAACCAAGAGACCCAGTACTTC. Translating gives CSARDQRRQNQETQYF. The genes are TRBV20-1 and TRBJ2-5, with D tentatively TRBD1 (5 bases). The CDR3 is 16 amino acids. V lost 0 bases and J lost 0, with 14 bases in between. Germline loops: CDR1 DFQATT, CDR2 SNEGSKA (reference sequence).

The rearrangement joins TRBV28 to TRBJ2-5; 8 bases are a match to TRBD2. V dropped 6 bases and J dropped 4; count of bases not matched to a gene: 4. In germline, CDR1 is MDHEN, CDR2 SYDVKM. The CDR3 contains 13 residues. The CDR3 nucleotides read TGTGCCAGCAGCGGGACTAGGCGAGAGACCCAGTACTTC. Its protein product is CASSGTRRETQYF.

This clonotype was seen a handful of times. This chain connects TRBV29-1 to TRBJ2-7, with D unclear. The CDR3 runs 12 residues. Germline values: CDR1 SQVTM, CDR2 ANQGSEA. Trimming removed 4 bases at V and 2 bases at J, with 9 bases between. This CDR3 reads CSVGPNPYEQYF. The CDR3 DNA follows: TGCAGCGTTGGCCCCAACCCCTACGAGCAGTACTTC.

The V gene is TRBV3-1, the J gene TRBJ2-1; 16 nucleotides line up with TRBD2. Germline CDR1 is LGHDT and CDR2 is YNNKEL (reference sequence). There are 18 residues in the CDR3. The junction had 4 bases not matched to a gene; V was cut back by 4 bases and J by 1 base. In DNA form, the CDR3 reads TGTGCCAGCAGCCGGGGACTAGCGGGAGGGCAGTCCTACAATGAGCAGTTCTTC. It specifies CASSRGLAGGQSYNEQFF.

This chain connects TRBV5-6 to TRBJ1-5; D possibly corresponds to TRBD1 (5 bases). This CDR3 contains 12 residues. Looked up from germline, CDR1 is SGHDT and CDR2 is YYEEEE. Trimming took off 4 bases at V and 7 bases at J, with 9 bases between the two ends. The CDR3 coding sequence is TGTGCCAGCAGCAGAGGGGTACAGCCCCAGCATTTT. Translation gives CASSRGVQPQHF.

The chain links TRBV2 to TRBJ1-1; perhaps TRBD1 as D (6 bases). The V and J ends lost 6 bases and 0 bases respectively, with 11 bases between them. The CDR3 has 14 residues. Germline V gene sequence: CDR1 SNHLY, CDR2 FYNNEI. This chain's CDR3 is CASRGRQVNTEAFF. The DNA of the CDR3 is TGTGCCAGCAGGGGGAGACAGGTGAACACTGAAGCTTTCTTT.

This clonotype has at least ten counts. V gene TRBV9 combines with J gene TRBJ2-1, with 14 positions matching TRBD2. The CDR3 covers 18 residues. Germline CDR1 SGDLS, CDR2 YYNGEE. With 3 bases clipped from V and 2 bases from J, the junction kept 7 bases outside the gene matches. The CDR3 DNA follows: TGTGCCAGCAGCGCGACTAGCGGGAGGGCCACACCCTACAATGAGCAGTTCTTC. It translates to CASSATSGRATPYNEQFF.